This T cell receptor beta chain was profiled in a study of blood T cell repertoires in COVID-19. Whole-study context: The United States, Italy and Spain provided the acute and convalescent COVID-19 samples. Sources were T cells, B-cell-depleted T cells, or PBMCs; the material itself was cDNA or gDNA.

Authors' data handling: Nucleated cell counts were estimated from reference gene primer amplification. The repertoire was sequenced with immunoSEQ multiplex PCR; TCRdb's copy has only in-frame clones and lacks some. V, J and clone size were drawn from that table, and D and trimming were deduced from the DNA. The sample lists under 250,000 clones, roughly 86% occurring once. This clone has only one observation. This CDR3 comprises 14 residues. In germline, CDR1 is SGHNT, CDR2 YYREEE (reference sequence). The V end lost 6 bases, the J end lost 7 bases, and 14 bases lay between the germline ends. This receptor was obtained from a man at least 80 years old with acute or convalescent COVID-19. Sequenced input: peripheral blood. The chain has TRBV5-4 and TRBJ1-6, with D unresolved. In DNA form, the CDR3 reads TGTGCCAGCACGTCCGAGACGGAGAATTCACCCCTCCACTTT. Translating gives CASTSETENSPLHF.